The clone carrying this TCR beta chain was seen a few times. The data derive from a study of patients and donors after allogeneic stem cell transplantation. TCRdb re-called the RT-PCR reads through MiXCR, storing one row per CDR3 protein. The sample lists about 16,000 distinct CDR3 sequences; 27% were seen once. Trimming removed 1 base from V and 0 bases from J, with 8 bases in between. CDR1 and CDR2 (germline): SGHKS, YYEKEE (reference sequence). There are 16 residues in the CDR3. This sequence joins TRBV5-5 and TRBJ1-6, with D hard to call. This TCR came from a human donor who was either an allogeneic HSCT recipient or a stem cell or donor lymphocyte infusion donor (not recorded which). It is not recorded whose cells these are; they may come from a transplant donor. The sequencing sample was made of blood, either unsorted or a sorted T cell fraction (not recorded which). DNA of the CDR3: TGTGCCAGCAGCTTGAGAGGAGGCTCCTATAATTCACCCCTCCACTTT. It translates to CASSLRGGSYNSPLHF.